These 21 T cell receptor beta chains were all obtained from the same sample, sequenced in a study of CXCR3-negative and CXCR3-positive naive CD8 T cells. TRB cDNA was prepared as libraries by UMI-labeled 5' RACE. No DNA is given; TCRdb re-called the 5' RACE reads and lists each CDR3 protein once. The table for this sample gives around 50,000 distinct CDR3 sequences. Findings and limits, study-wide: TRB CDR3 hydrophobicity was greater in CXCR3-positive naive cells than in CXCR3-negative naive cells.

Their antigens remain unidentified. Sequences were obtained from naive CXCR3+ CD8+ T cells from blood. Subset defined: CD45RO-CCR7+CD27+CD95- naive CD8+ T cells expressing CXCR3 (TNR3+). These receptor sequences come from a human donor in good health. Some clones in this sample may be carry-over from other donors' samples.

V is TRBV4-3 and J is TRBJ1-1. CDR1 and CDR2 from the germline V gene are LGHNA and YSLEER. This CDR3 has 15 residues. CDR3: CASSQDTKRVTEAFF.

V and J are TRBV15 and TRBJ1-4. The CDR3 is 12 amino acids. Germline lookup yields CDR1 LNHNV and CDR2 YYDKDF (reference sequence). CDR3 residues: CATSNENEKLFF.

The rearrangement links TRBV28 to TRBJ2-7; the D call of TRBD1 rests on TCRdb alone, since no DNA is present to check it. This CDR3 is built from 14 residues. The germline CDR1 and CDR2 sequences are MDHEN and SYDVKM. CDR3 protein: CASSSPGDGYEQYF.

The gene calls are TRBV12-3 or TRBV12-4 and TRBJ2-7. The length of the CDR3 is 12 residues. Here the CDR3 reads CASTADSTEQYF.

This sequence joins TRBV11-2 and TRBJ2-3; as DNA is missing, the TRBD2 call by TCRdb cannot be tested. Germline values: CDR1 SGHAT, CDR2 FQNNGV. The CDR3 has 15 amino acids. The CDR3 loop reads CASSTSGTFTDTQYF.

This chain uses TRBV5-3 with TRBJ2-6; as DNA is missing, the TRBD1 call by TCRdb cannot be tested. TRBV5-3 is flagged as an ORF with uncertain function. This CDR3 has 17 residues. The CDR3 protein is CARSFPGGSSGANVLTF.

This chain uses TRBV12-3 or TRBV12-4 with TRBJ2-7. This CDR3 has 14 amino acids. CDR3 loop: CASSLAGSSYEQYF.

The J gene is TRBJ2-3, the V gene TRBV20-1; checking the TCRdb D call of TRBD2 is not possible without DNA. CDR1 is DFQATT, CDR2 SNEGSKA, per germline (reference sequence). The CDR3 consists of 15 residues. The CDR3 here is CSARDPGLEADTQYF.

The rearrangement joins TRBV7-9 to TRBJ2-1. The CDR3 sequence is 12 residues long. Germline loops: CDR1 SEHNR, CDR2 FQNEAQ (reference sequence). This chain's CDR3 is CASSLVLQEQFF.

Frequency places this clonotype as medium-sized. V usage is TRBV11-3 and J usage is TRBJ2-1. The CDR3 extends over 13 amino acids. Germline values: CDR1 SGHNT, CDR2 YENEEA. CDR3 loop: CASSPTLNAEQFF.

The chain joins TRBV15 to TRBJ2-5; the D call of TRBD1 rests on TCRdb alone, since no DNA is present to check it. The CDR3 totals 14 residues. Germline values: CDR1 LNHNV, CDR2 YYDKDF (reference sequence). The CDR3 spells CATSRAVGGRAQYF.

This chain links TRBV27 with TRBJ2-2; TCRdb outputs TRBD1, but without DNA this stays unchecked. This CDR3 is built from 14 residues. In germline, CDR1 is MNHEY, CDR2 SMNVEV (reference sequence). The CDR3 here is CASNTGQGRGELFF.

The chain's CDR3 is CASSPFRSLYEQYF. The chain joins TRBV14 to TRBJ2-7. Looked up from germline, CDR1 is SGHDN and CDR2 is FVKESK. This CDR3 spans 14 amino acids.

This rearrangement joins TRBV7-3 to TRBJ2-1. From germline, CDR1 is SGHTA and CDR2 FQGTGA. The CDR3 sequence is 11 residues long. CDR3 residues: CASSFNGEQFF.

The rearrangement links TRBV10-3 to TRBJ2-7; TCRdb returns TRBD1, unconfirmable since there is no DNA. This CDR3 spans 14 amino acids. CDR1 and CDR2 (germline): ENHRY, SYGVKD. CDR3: CTIRVTGAIYEQYF.

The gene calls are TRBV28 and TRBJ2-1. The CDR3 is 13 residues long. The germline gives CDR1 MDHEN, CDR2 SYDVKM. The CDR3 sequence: CASKQETYNEQFF.

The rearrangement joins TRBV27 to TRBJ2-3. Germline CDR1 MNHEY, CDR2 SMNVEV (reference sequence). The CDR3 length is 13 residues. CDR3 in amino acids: CASNAFGWDTQYF.

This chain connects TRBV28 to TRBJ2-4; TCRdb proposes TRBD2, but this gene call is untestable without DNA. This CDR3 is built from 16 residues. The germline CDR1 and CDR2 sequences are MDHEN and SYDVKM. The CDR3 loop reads CASSLTQAVAKNIQYF.

The CDR3 here is CASVERPGTQYF. The V gene is TRBV2, the J gene TRBJ2-5; lacking DNA, the TRBD1 call made by TCRdb goes unchecked. Germline values: CDR1 SNHLY, CDR2 FYNNEI. This CDR3 contains 12 residues. The entire variable domain, with the rest obtained from reference TRBV2 and TRBJ2-5, is as follows: EPEVTQTPSHQVTQMGQEVILRCVPISNHLYFYWYRQILGQKVEFLVSFYNNEISEKSEIFDDQFSVERPDGSNFTLKIRSTKLEDSAMYFCASVERPGTQYFGPGTRLLVL.

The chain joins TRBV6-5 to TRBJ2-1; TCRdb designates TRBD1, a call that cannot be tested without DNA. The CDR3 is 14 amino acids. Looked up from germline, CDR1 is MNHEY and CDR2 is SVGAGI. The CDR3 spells CATSGEGSYNEQFF.

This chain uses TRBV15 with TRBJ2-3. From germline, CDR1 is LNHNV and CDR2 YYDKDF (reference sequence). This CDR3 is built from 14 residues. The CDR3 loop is CATSRDGSTDTQYF.